This T cell receptor (beta chain) was identified in a study of blood T cell repertoires in COVID-19. Trimming stripped 1 base from V and 5 bases from J, with 6 bases between. Germline CDR1 and CDR2: LGHDT and YNNKEL (reference sequence). The CDR3 has 14 amino acids. TCRdb's table, derived via immunoSEQ multiplex PCR, lists solely in-frame clones and lacks some. The table shows about 120,000 clones, with around 81% occurring only once. This chain links TRBV3-1 (or the pseudogene TRBV3-2) with TRBJ1-6; maybe TRBD1 (5 bases). Sequencing used peripheral blood. The TCR sequence derives from a man aged 25-45 years with COVID-19, enrolled during active disease. This CDR3 is CASSQGGDNSPLHF. As DNA, the CDR3 is TGTGCCAGCAGCCAAGGGGGGGATAATTCACCCCTCCACTTT.